This TCR beta chain was sequenced for a study of T cell repertoires in cytomegalovirus infection (dated by TCRdb to between 2018 and 2021). In terms of the full investigation: Peptide stimulations targeted recently identified HLA-C-restricted CMV epitopes, whose presentation resists viral immunomodulation, together with well-studied HLA-B-restricted epitopes. Donor HLA type was relevant to the analysis, as public TCR beta signatures indicated carriage of CMV infection together with the matching HLA type.

Concerning this clonotype: The antigen it recognizes is unknown. Per-base quality was not reported, and no clone a single base away is much larger than it.

The reads were generated on an Illumina HiSeq 1500. Using fastp at Q25 and MiXCR, TCRdb reprocessed the public reads and kept productive beta chains. Rows are unified per CDR3 protein, each entry keeping the most common DNA and genes. This sample holds about 890,000 distinct CDR3 sequences; roughly 30% were observed only once. Of the sample, around an eighth falls within the top ten clones. Overall results and qualifications from the work: Carriers of CMV infection plus the relevant HLA type were discriminated by the cumulative frequency of public TCR beta family members in the study cohort and in an independent roughly 370-donor cohort. The ex vivo response was dominated by HLA-C-restricted CMV-specific TCR beta clonotypes, and the single most frequent clonotype in two of eight donors was supplied by these HLA-C-restricted clonotypes.

In the paper's terms, the treatment or condition label means: in vitro stimulation with specific CMV peptide epitopes to enrich CMV-specific T cells. The germline V gene sets CDR1 to MDHEN and CDR2 to SYDVKM. Measured from the cysteine to the phenylalanine, the CDR3 is 15 residues long. Only the CDR3 DNA is retained, 45 bases long and in frame from the first base. V is cut by 7 bases and J by 0 bases, and the space between the germline ends is 15 bases. The sequencing used cultured CD8+ T cells from PBMCs, collected from culture after CMV antigen stimulation. This receptor was identified in a human donor in good health (CMV status not recorded). Some clones in this sample may be carry-over from other donors' samples. The rearrangement combines TRBV28 with TRBJ1-2; possibly the D gene is TRBD1, per 6 matching bases. This receptor carries the CDR3 CASNPGAGANYGYTF. The DNA sequence is as follows: TGTGCCAGCAACCCAGGGGCAGGCGCTAACTATGGCTACACCTTC.